The entry that follows covers one T cell receptor beta chain sequence. The data were obtained in a study of cytomegalovirus exposure and HLA in healthy donors. CDR1 is KGHSH and CDR2 is LQKENI in the germline V gene. The J segment lost 6 bases and the V segment lost 6 bases, leaving 15 bases of the junction unmatched. CDR3 length equals 16 residues. It was with 60 Vbeta and 13 Jbeta primers that the PCR ran. Method: immunoSEQ multiplex PCR; TCRdb's copy keeps in-frame clones and lacks some. This sample has approximately 71,000 clones, with about two thirds found just once. Sequencing was carried out using PBMCs. The receptor's source is a woman aged 40 to 55 in good health and CMV-seropositive. The chain employs TRBV18 and TRBJ1-2; 8 bases are shared with TRBD1. The CDR3 loop reads CASSTARTGNFHGYTF. CDR3 DNA: TGTGCCAGCTCTACGGCAAGGACAGGGAATTTTCATGGCTACACCTTC. Filled out from reference TRBV18 and TRBJ1-2, the complete variable domain reads NAGVMQNPRHLVRRRGQEARLRCSPMKGHSHVYWYRQLPEEGLKFMVYLQKENIIDESGMPKERFSAEFPKEGPSILRIQQVVRGDSAAYFCASSTARTGNFHGYTFGSGTRLTVV.